A selection of T cell receptor beta chains follows, all from one sample in a study of cytotoxic CD8 clonotypes in ibrutinib-treated CLL. Data came from immunoSEQ multiplex PCR; TCRdb stores just in-frame clones and leaves some out. The sample yields nearly 300,000 clones, 76% seen once. This specimen consisted of PBMCs, obtained at disease progression, from a patient treated with ibrutinib. These receptors were taken from a human donor with chronic lymphocytic leukemia. Each CDR3 is given with its conserved first and last residue. The D gene is left open where the match is weak.

CDR3aa	v_gene	j_gene	d_gene
CASSSNEQFF	TRBV7-9	TRBJ2-1	NA
CASSYGGGAHTQYF	TRBV7-3	TRBJ2-3	TRBD2
CASRPGVAEETQYF	TRBV21-1	TRBJ2-5	NA
CASSPPDRRGYEQYF	TRBV18	TRBJ2-7	NA
CASSLGQGTGELFF	TRBV7-6	TRBJ2-2	NA
CASSISRGGKTNQPQHF	TRBV19	TRBJ1-5	NA
CASRGTSGRPKIEQFF	TRBV7-9	TRBJ2-1	TRBD2
CASSTTESYEQYF	TRBV11-1	TRBJ2-7	NA
CAISPGTGAETQYF	TRBV10-3	TRBJ2-5	TRBD1
CASTIKTGAQETQYF	TRBV7-9	TRBJ2-5	TRBD1
CSVRPTGGLGDTQYF	TRBV29-1	TRBJ2-3	NA
CASSRDNTDTQYF	TRBV19	TRBJ2-3	NA
CASSYSRGPYEQYF	TRBV6-5	TRBJ2-7	NA
CASSALGSRGHEQYF	TRBV5-4	TRBJ2-7	TRBD1
CASRRLAGGETQYF	TRBV6-5	TRBJ2-5	TRBD2
CASSVLPGAPNYGYTF	TRBV2	TRBJ1-2	NA
CASRLTGGDRTGELFF	TRBV28	TRBJ2-2	TRBD1
CASSQDRGLDQPQHF	TRBV7-2	TRBJ1-5	TRBD1
CASSLRGDYNEQFF	TRBV7-3	TRBJ2-1	NA